Listed here are 21 T cell receptor beta chains from one sample, sequenced in a study of T cells in Graves' hyperthyroidism and ophthalmopathy. RNA transcripts served as the template for amplifying TCR beta CDR3 regions. HTBI primers were the set used in a first-round RT-PCR of the TCR CDR3. TCRdb called the multiplex PCR reads again in MiXCR, with one record for every CDR3 protein. In the table there are about 410,000 distinct CDR3 sequences, under 15% of which are singletons. Specimen: blood. These receptors came from a man aged 18-30 years with Graves' ophthalmopathy.

This clonotype was recorded a few times. Being one base from a much bigger clone, this may be a read error. V gene TRBV6-1 combines with J gene TRBJ2-3, with 10 nucleotides matching TRBD1. This CDR3 comprises 13 residues. V lost 8 bases, J lost 1 base, and 0 bases stayed unmatched. Germline CDR1 is MNHNS and CDR2 is SASEGT. Here the CDR3 DNA reads TGTGCCAGCGGGACAGGGGGCACAGATACGCAGTATTTT. Its translation is CASGTGGTDTQYF.

The sample holds many counts of this clonotype. V gene TRBV7-3 combines with J gene TRBJ1-1, with TRBD1 matching 8 bases. The germline gives CDR1 SGHTA, CDR2 FQGTGA. The J segment lost 4 bases and the V segment lost 4 bases, leaving 5 bases of the junction unmatched. The CDR3 is 14 amino acids. The CDR3 bases are TGTGCCAGCAGCTGGACAGGGACGGCCACTGAAGCTTTCTTT. Protein product: CASSWTGTATEAFF.

This clonotype came up many times. The V and J genes are TRBV5-1 and TRBJ2-7; 10 nucleotides match TRBD2. Per the germline V gene, CDR1 is SGHRS and CDR2 is YFSETQ. This CDR3 contains 15 residues. Trimming took 0 bases from V and 3 from J; bases not matched to a gene: 3. The CDR3 nucleotides read TGCGCCAGCAGCTTGGGAGCGGGGGGGCTCTACGAGCAGTACTTC. It translates to CASSLGAGGLYEQYF.

Ten or more counts support this clonotype. This chain uses TRBV10-3 with TRBJ2-7; 7 bases fit TRBD1. The CDR3 has 14 amino acids. With 6 bases clipped from V and 2 bases from J, the junction kept 7 bases outside the gene matches. Looked up from germline, CDR1 is ENHRY and CDR2 is SYGVKD. CDR3 DNA: TGTGCCATCAGGGATCAACAGGGGACCTACGAGCAGTACTTC. This encodes CAIRDQQGTYEQYF.

The rearrangement uses TRBV24-1 and TRBJ1-5; D may be TRBD1 (5 bases). Germline V gene sequence: CDR1 KGHDR, CDR2 SFDVKD. Trimming pared 5 bases from V and 0 bases from J, leaving 19 bases between. This CDR3 comprises 18 residues. This CDR3 reads CATSGEGPTSGSNQPQHF. As DNA, the CDR3 is TGTGCCACCAGTGGGGAGGGACCAACGTCTGGTAGCAATCAGCCCCAGCATTTT.

This clonotype was seen repeatedly, ten times or more. The CDR3 sequence is CASSYREGGTEAFF. In DNA, the CDR3 is TGCGCCAGCAGCTACAGGGAAGGGGGCACTGAAGCTTTCTTT. V usage is TRBV4-1 and J usage is TRBJ1-1; D may be TRBD1 (6 bases). V was pared by 5 bases and J by 4 bases, with 14 bases between. The germline CDR1 and CDR2 sequences are MGHRA and YSYEKL. The CDR3 is 14 amino acids.

This clonotype turned up a few times. V gene TRBV27 combines with J gene TRBJ2-6; D perhaps matches TRBD1 (6 bases). V was shortened by 5 bases and J by 2 bases, with 13 bases between the two germline ends. This CDR3 spans 16 amino acids. Germline loops: CDR1 MNHEY, CDR2 SMNVEV (reference sequence). CDR3 coding DNA: TGTGCCAGCAGTACTCTTCACAGGGCTGGGGCCAACGTCCTGACTTTC. Residues: CASSTLHRAGANVLTF.

This clonotype was seen many times. CDR3 in amino acids: CASSRDVETQYF. CDR3 in DNA: TGCGCCAGCAGCCGGGACGTCGAGACCCAGTACTTC. The chain couples TRBV5-1 to TRBJ2-5; D may be TRBD1 or TRBD2 (5 bases each). This CDR3 is built from 12 residues. Between the trimmed V and J ends, which lost 4 bases and 5 bases, there was a span of 9 bases. CDR1 and CDR2 from the germline V gene are SGHRS and YFSETQ.

This clonotype has a handful of counts. As DNA, the CDR3 is TGTGCCAGCAGTTTTTGGCCCAATCAGCCCCAGCATTTT. Protein product: CASSFWPNQPQHF. The chain combines TRBV27 with TRBJ1-5; no clear D. The CDR3 is 13 residues long. Germline V gene sequence: CDR1 MNHEY, CDR2 SMNVEV (reference sequence). V lost 3 bases and J lost 3, with 6 bases in between.

This clonotype was seen more than once but under ten times. This sequence joins TRBV4-1 and TRBJ1-1; maybe TRBD1 (6 bases). The CDR3 contains 16 residues. Per the germline V gene, CDR1 is MGHRA and CDR2 is YSYEKL. Trimming pared 4 bases from V and 1 base from J, leaving 16 bases between. CDR3 sequence reads: CASSPGVGLRNTEAFF. CDR3 nucleotide sequence: TGCGCCAGCAGCCCAGGGGTAGGCCTCAGGAACACTGAAGCTTTCTTT.

This chain connects TRBV10-1 to TRBJ1-5, with TRBD1 identical over 7 bases. The V gene's germline CDR1 is WNHNN and CDR2 SYGVQD (reference sequence). The CDR3 is 16 residues long. The V segment lost 4 bases and the J segment 7 bases; nucleotides outside the gene matches: 13. The CDR3 DNA reads TGCGCCAGCAGTGTGCTAACAGGGGAATCAGGCCAGCCCCAGCATTTT. This codes for CASSVLTGESGQPQHF.

The sample holds many counts of this clonotype. The gene calls are TRBV6-2 or TRBV6-3 and TRBJ2-3; D unresolved. Trimming took 4 bases from V and 5 from J, leaving 4 bases between them. The CDR3 extends over 11 amino acids. The germline gives CDR1 MNHEY, CDR2 SVGEGT. The CDR3 loop reads CASSSQDTQYF. In DNA form, the CDR3 reads TGTGCCAGCAGTTCGCAAGATACGCAGTATTTT.

This clonotype was detected ten times or more. The V and J genes are TRBV13 and TRBJ2-3, with a weak D call TRBD2 (7 bases). The CDR3 consists of 14 residues. Germline V CDR1 and CDR2: PRHDT, FYEKMQ (reference sequence). V was pared by 8 bases and J by 2 bases, with 14 bases between. CDR3 in amino acids: CASHGGGPTDTQYF. The CDR3 DNA reads as TGTGCCAGCCACGGCGGGGGCCCCACAGATACGCAGTATTTT.

This clonotype was seen repeatedly, ten times or more. This CDR3 reads CASSHGQGSYEQYF. CDR3 nucleotides: TGTGCCAGCAGCCACGGACAGGGCTCCTACGAGCAGTACTTC. This chain joins TRBV3-1 and TRBJ2-7, with TRBD1 matching over 8 bases. This CDR3 region has 14 residues. J was trimmed by 0 bases and V by 3 bases; bases with no gene match: 1. Germline V gene sequence: CDR1 LGHDT, CDR2 YNNKEL (reference sequence).

Only a few counts were recorded for this clonotype. The chain couples TRBV30 to TRBJ1-6; D is uncertain. The CDR3 is 14 residues long. The germline gives CDR1 GTSNPN, CDR2 SVGIG (reference sequence). The V gene lost 2 bases and the J gene lost 7 bases, with 12 bases spanning the gap. As DNA, the CDR3 is TGTGCCTGGAGTAGTAATGTCCAGAATTCACCCCTCCACTTT. This translates into CAWSSNVQNSPLHF.

This clonotype came up many times. V usage is TRBV7-2 and J usage is TRBJ1-5; D not certain. Trimming shortened V by 2 bases and J by 0 bases, and 11 bases separated the two germline ends. The CDR3 loop spans 16 amino acids. Germline V lookup: CDR1 SGHTA, CDR2 FQGNSA. CDR3 sequence: CASSLNSPYSNQPQHF. CDR3 DNA: TGTGCCAGCAGCTTAAACAGCCCGTATAGCAATCAGCCCCAGCATTTT.

This clonotype has only a few counts. The genes are TRBV5-1 and TRBJ2-1, with 12 bases aligning to TRBD1. CDR1 and CDR2 from the germline V gene are SGHRS and YFSETQ. There are 14 residues in the CDR3. The trim removed 3 bases at V and 8 bases at J, leaving 3 bases unmatched. The CDR3 DNA sequence: TGCGCCAGCAGCTCGGGACAGGGGGCCTATGAGCAGTTCTTC. It is translated as CASSSGQGAYEQFF.

This clonotype was recorded many times. The chain joins TRBV12-5 to TRBJ1-2; 7 bases fit TRBD1. Germline CDR1 and CDR2: LGHNT and FRNRAP. Unmatched junction bases numbered 5, after V lost 3 bases and J lost 4 bases. The CDR3 spans 14 residues. CDR3: CASGFQGGGYGYTF. Written as DNA, the CDR3 is TGTGCTAGTGGTTTTCAAGGGGGCGGCTATGGCTACACCTTC. Full variable domain (missing parts from reference TRBV12-5 and TRBJ1-2): DARVTQTPRHKVTEMGQEVTMRCQPILGHNTVFWYRQTMMQGLELLAYFRNRAPLDDSGMPKDRFSAEMPDATLATLKIQPSEPRDSAVYFCASGFQGGGYGYTFGSGTRLTVV.

This clonotype was seen repeatedly, ten times or more. The chain links TRBV5-1 to TRBJ2-1; tentative D call: TRBD2 (6 bases). Trimming pared 1 base from V and 0 bases from J, leaving 8 bases between. The CDR3 runs 15 residues. Germline assignment: CDR1 SGHRS and CDR2 YFSETQ. The CDR3 protein is CASSLTGGSYNEQFF. The CDR3 DNA reads TGCGCCAGCAGCTTGACCGGGGGCTCCTACAATGAGCAGTTCTTC.

Turning to this clonotype: This may be a read error, as it is one base from a much larger clone. The chain uses TRBV5-1 and TRBJ1-4; D unresolved. Germline loops: CDR1 SGHRS, CDR2 YFSETQ. The CDR3 covers 16 residues. Trimming shortened V by 5 bases and J by 7 bases, and 21 bases separated the two germline ends. The CDR3 DNA sequence: TGCGCCAGCAGTTCTGCGATGATCGGGGATGGTGAAAAACTGTTTTTT. It specifies CASSSAMIGDGEKLFF.

At least ten counts were recorded for this clonotype. The chain employs TRBV6-5 and TRBJ2-5; 7 bases fit TRBD1. The germline V gene encodes CDR1 MNHEY and CDR2 SVGAGI. The CDR3 covers 15 residues. With V trimmed by 6 bases and J by 3 bases, 10 bases remained unmatched. The CDR3 bases are TGTGCCAGCAGCCTCAAGCCGACAGGGAAAGAGACCCAGTACTTC. It encodes CASSLKPTGKETQYF.